This T cell receptor (beta chain) derives from a study of graft-versus-host responses after intestinal transplantation. Study information: Anti-thymocyte globulin served as induction for all recipients, who then took tacrolimus and steroids for about 3 years. General study findings and limits: Peak circulating GvH clone levels were associated with early post-transplant HvG declines. GvH clones surfaced in recipient marrow, some emerging earlier in ileum or blood.

The data were produced by immunoSEQ multiplex PCR, yet TCRdb's version contains in-frame clones alone and is incomplete. The repertoire has 30,000 to 35,000 clones, 70% to 85% of them found once; the top ten carry 19%. Losses at the gene ends were 5 bases for V and 10 bases for J; bases not matched to a gene: 7. The germline CDR1 and CDR2 sequences are SGHNT and YYREEE (reference sequence). The CDR3 consists of 14 residues. Notes on this clone: Its antigen is unknown.

The sequence derives from a human donor who received an intestinal transplant. The chain is built from TRBV5-4 and TRBJ1-6; 9 bases match TRBD1. Source: unstimulated CD8+ T cells sorted from spleen or lymph node cells, taken before intestinal transplant. DNA of the CDR3: TGTGCCAGCAGTCCCGGGACAGGGAGCTCACCCCTCCACTTT. This codes for CASSPGTGSSPLHF.